The source of this T cell receptor (beta chain) is a study of identical twins. Germline CDR1 LNHDA, CDR2 SQIVND (reference sequence). The CDR3 totals 15 residues. The V and J ends lost 3 bases and 5 bases, in that order; junction bases with no gene match: 7. TCRdb passed the 5' RACE reads through MiXCR, listing each CDR3 protein once. The table records about 520,000 distinct CDR3 sequences, 20% to 25% of them present only once. In addition, the sample was reused for a study of T cells expressing NK-cell markers. That source notes: Seven donors tested HCMV-seropositive and one tested seronegative among the eight sequenced.

This TCR was recovered from a woman under 30 in good health. Input material: CD4+ T cells sorted from blood. The chain is built from TRBV19 and TRBJ2-1; 7 bases line up with TRBD1. The CDR3 region is CASSINRGRNNEQFF. The DNA of the CDR3 is TGTGCCAGTAGTATTAACAGGGGAAGGAACAATGAGCAGTTCTTC.